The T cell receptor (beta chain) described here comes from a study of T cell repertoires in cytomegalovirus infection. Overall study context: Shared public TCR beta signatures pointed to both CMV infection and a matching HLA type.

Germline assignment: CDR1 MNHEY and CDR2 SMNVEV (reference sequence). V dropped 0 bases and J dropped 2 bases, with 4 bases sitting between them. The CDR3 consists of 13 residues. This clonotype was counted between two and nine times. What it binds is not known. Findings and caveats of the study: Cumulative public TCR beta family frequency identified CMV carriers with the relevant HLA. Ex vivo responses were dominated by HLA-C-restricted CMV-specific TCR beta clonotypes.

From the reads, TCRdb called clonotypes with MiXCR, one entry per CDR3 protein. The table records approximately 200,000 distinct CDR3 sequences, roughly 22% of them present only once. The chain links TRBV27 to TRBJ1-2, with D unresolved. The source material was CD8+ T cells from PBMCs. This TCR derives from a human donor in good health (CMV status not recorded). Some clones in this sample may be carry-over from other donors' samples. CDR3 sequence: CASSLSENYGYTF. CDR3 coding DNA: TGTGCCAGCAGTTTATCCGAAAACTATGGCTACACCTTC.